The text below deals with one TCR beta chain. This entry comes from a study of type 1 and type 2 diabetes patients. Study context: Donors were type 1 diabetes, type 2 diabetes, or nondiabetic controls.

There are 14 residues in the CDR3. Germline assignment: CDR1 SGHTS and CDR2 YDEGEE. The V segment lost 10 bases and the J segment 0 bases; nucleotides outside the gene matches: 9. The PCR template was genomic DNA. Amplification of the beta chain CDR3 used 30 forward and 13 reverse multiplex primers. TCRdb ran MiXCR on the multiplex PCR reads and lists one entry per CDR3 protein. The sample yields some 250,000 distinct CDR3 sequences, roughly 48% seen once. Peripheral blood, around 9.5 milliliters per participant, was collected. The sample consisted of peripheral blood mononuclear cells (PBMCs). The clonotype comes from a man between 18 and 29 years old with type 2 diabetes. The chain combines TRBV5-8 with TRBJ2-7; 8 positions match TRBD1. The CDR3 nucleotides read TGTGCCTGGCAAACAGGGGGACTCTCCTACGAGCAGTACTTC. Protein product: CAWQTGGLSYEQYF.